A selection of T cell receptor beta chains follows, all from one sample in a study of blood T cell repertoires in COVID-19. Sequencing used immunoSEQ multiplex PCR; TCRdb keeps in-frame clones, though not all of them. The sample shows about 250,000 clones, 85% to 90% of them seen only once. Sample: peripheral blood. The source of these receptors is a man of 80 years or more with acute or convalescent COVID-19. Both conserved end residues are part of each CDR3. Each record gives: V gene, D gene, J gene, clone size, CDR3 protein, CDR3 DNA. D genes are given only for firm matches. A clone size is listed for some rows: how often the clone was seen (once, few, many), or a class if it is expanded.

TRBV20-1	TRBD1	TRBJ2-2	once	CSASAGQANTGELFF	TGCAGTGCTAGTGCGGGACAGGCGAACACCGGGGAGCTGTTTTTT
TRBV18	.	TRBJ2-3	.	CASSPEDSSWGTQYF	TGTGCCAGCTCACCAGAGGACAGCTCCTGGGGTACGCAGTATTTT
TRBV7-2	.	TRBJ1-6	.	CASSSNRAKNSPLHF	TGTGCCAGCAGCTCCAACAGGGCTAAAAATTCACCCCTCCACTTT
TRBV11-3	TRBD2	TRBJ2-5	.	CASSPGTSGREETQYF	TGTGCCAGCAGTCCCGGGACTAGCGGGAGGGAAGAGACCCAGTACTTC
TRBV5-1	TRBD1	TRBJ1-2	.	CASSFTGGYGYTF	TGCGCCAGCAGCTTCACAGGGGGCTATGGCTACACCTTC
TRBV3-1/TRBV3-2	TRBD1	TRBJ2-7	.	CASSQETGSEEQYF	TGTGCCAGCAGCCAAGAGACAGGGTCGGAGGAGCAGTACTTC
TRBV5-6	TRBD2	TRBJ2-6	.	CASSLLAGVSGANVLTF	TGTGCCAGCAGCTTACTAGCGGGAGTTTCTGGGGCCAACGTCCTGACTTTC
TRBV5-5	TRBD2	TRBJ2-3	.	CASSLVFVSGGTDTQYF	TGTGCCAGCAGCCTCGTATTCGTCAGCGGGGGTACAGATACGCAGTATTTT
TRBV11-2	TRBD2	TRBJ2-1	.	CASSLYLAGASWYNEQFF	TGTGCCAGCAGCTTATATCTAGCGGGGGCCTCTTGGTACAATGAGCAGTTCTTC
TRBV19	TRBD1	TRBJ1-2	.	CASRDRGTYGYTF	TGTGCCAGTAGAGACAGGGGAACCTATGGCTACACCTTC
TRBV9	TRBD2	TRBJ2-3	.	CASSVGSTAGAKDTQYF	TGTGCCAGCAGCGTAGGATCAACGGCGGGAGCGAAAGATACGCAGTATTTT
TRBV6-2/TRBV6-3	.	TRBJ1-3	.	CASSFRSGNTIYF	TGTGCCAGCAGTTTTCGCTCTGGAAACACCATATATTTT
TRBV4-2	.	TRBJ1-5	.	CASSQDTGGVGASNQPQHF	TGTGCCAGCAGCCAAGATACGGGTGGTGTGGGGGCAAGCAATCAGCCCCAGCATTTT
TRBV4-3	TRBD2	TRBJ2-1	.	CASSRSTSGRAREQFF	TGCGCCAGCAGCCGGAGTACTAGCGGGAGGGCCCGTGAGCAGTTCTTC
TRBV7-3	.	TRBJ2-1	once	CASSSPPASRTFF	TGTGCCAGCAGCTCCCCCCCCGCTAGCCGCACGTTCTTC
TRBV2	.	TRBJ1-1	.	CASNIGQQMNTEAFF	TGTGCCAGCAATATCGGACAGCAGATGAACACTGAAGCTTTCTTT
TRBV15	.	TRBJ2-3	.	CATLKKTGDTQYF	TGTGCCACCCTCAAGAAGACGGGGGATACGCAGTATTTT
TRBV7-9	TRBD1	TRBJ2-7	.	CASSLDRGSYEQYF	TGTGCCAGCAGCTTGGACAGGGGTTCCTACGAGCAGTACTTC
TRBV5-1	TRBD1	TRBJ1-4	.	CASSSRGDSLEKLFF	TGCGCCAGCAGCTCTAGGGGGGACAGCCTTGAAAAACTGTTTTTT
TRBV6-5	.	TRBJ1-3	.	CASTQGGQRNTIYF	TGTGCCAGCACCCAAGGTGGACAGCGAAACACCATATATTTT
TRBV5-1	.	TRBJ1-1	.	CASSFLMNTEAFF	TGCGCCAGCAGCTTCTTAATGAACACTGAAGCTTTCTTT
TRBV5-4	TRBD1	TRBJ2-5	.	CASSWGDRVGKTQYF	TGTGCCAGCAGCTGGGGGGACAGGGTGGGAAAGACCCAGTACTTC
TRBV6-5	TRBD2	TRBJ2-1	.	CASSLSGSTYNEQFF	TGTGCCAGCAGTTTGAGCGGGAGTACCTACAATGAGCAGTTCTTC
TRBV2	TRBD2	TRBJ2-1	.	CASSGALAAYNEQFF	TGTGCCAGCAGTGGTGCGCTAGCGGCCTACAATGAGCAGTTCTTC
TRBV12-3/TRBV12-4	.	TRBJ1-1	.	CASSFRGETEAFF	TGTGCCAGCAGTTTCAGGGGAGAGACTGAAGCTTTCTTT
TRBV5-4	TRBD1	TRBJ1-2	.	CASSIAGTGDNYGYTF	TGTGCCAGCAGCATTGCCGGGACAGGGGACAACTATGGCTACACCTTC
TRBV9	.	TRBJ1-1	few	CASSVDSNTEAFF	TGTGCCAGCAGCGTAGACAGCAACACTGAAGCTTTCTTT
TRBV19	TRBD2	TRBJ2-1	.	CASSIRLAGGPWNEQFF	TGTGCCAGTAGTATAAGACTAGCGGGGGGGCCTTGGAATGAGCAGTTCTTC
TRBV5-1	.	TRBJ2-2	.	CASTNLRDTNTGELFF	TGCGCCAGCACCAACCTCCGGGACACGAACACCGGGGAGCTGTTTTTT
TRBV5-1	TRBD1	TRBJ2-3	.	CASSFRGQGSADTQYF	TGCGCCAGCAGCTTCAGGGGACAGGGAAGTGCAGATACGCAGTATTTT
TRBV6-2/TRBV6-3	TRBD2	TRBJ2-7	.	CASSYSTSGSYEQYF	TGTGCCAGCAGTTACTCGACTAGCGGGAGCTACGAGCAGTACTTC
TRBV5-4	.	TRBJ2-2	.	CASSPDLGARTGELFF	TGTGCCAGCAGCCCGGACCTTGGGGCGAGGACCGGGGAGCTGTTTTTT
TRBV18	TRBD2	TRBJ2-1	once	CASSPTSGDYNEQFF	TGTGCCAGCTCGCCCACTAGCGGAGACTACAATGAGCAGTTCTTC
TRBV2	TRBD1	TRBJ2-5	.	CASSKQRQGQETQYF	TGTGCCAGCAGTAAACAACGACAGGGACAAGAGACCCAGTACTTC
TRBV4-1	TRBD1	TRBJ2-2	.	CASSHAAGTDNTGELFF	TGCGCCAGCAGCCATGCAGCCGGGACAGATAACACCGGGGAGCTGTTTTTT
TRBV9	TRBD1	TRBJ1-2	.	CASSADRDYGYTF	TGTGCCAGCAGCGCAGACAGGGACTATGGCTACACCTTC
TRBV4-2	TRBD1	TRBJ1-5	once	CASSQGQGAGQPQHF	TGTGCCAGCAGCCAAGGCCAGGGGGCCGGTCAGCCCCAGCATTTT
TRBV29-1	.	TRBJ2-7	.	CSVEDRGNPYEQYF	TGCAGCGTTGAAGATAGAGGCAACCCCTACGAGCAGTACTTC
TRBV7-9	.	TRBJ1-1	.	CASSLVGGRNTEAFF	TGTGCCAGCAGCTTAGTGGGAGGGCGGAACACTGAAGCTTTCTTT
TRBV10-3	TRBD2	TRBJ2-7	.	CAIRTSRGESYEQYF	TGTGCCATCAGGACCTCGCGGGGGGAGTCCTACGAGCAGTACTTC
TRBV7-9	.	TRBJ1-2	once	CASSLIDTSNYGYTF	TGTGCCAGCAGCCTTATTGACACCAGTAACTATGGCTACACCTTC
TRBV18	.	TRBJ1-1	.	CASSPRTDQATEAFF	TGTGCCAGCTCGCCTCGGACAGACCAGGCCACTGAAGCTTTCTTT
TRBV2	.	TRBJ2-2	.	CASSESRAVGELFF	TGTGCCAGCAGTGAGTCCAGGGCGGTCGGGGAGCTGTTTTTT
TRBV3-1/TRBV3-2	.	TRBJ2-2	.	CASSHWGGPGLTGELFF	TGTGCCAGCAGCCACTGGGGGGGCCCCGGCCTCACCGGGGAGCTGTTTTTT
TRBV6-6	TRBD1	TRBJ2-7	.	CASSPGQAREQYF	TGTGCCAGCAGTCCGGGACAGGCGAGGGAGCAGTACTTC
TRBV19	TRBD1	TRBJ1-1	.	CASSPGTGGLMNTEAFF	TGTGCCAGTAGTCCAGGGACAGGGGGACTCATGAACACTGAAGCTTTCTTT
TRBV7-9	TRBD2	TRBJ2-1	.	CASSLVSGARFEQFF	TGTGCCAGCAGCTTAGTGAGCGGGGCAAGATTTGAGCAGTTCTTC
TRBV29-1	.	TRBJ2-2	.	CSVVNSITGELFF	TGCAGCGTTGTAAACAGTATCACCGGGGAGCTGTTTTTT
TRBV18	.	TRBJ1-5	.	CASSSGTGNNQPQHF	TGTGCCAGCTCATCGGGGACTGGAAACAATCAGCCCCAGCATTTT
TRBV6-5	TRBD2	TRBJ2-3	.	CASRAGGRADTQYF	TGTGCCAGCAGGGCGGGGGGCCGTGCAGATACGCAGTATTTT
TRBV2	TRBD1	TRBJ1-2	.	CASSPQGAWGGYTF	TGTGCCAGCAGTCCACAGGGGGCGTGGGGTGGCTACACCTTC
TRBV3-1/TRBV3-2	TRBD2	TRBJ2-3	.	CASSQLAGADTDTQYF	TGTGCCAGCAGCCAATTAGCGGGAGCGGATACAGATACGCAGTATTTT
TRBV5-1	.	TRBJ1-2	few	CASSLGSGQRVGYGYTF	TGCGCCAGCAGCTTGGGTTCCGGACAGAGGGTGGGGTATGGCTACACCTTC
TRBV5-1	.	TRBJ1-6	.	CASSLMRQVPDNSPLHF	TGCGCCAGCAGCTTGATGCGACAGGTACCCGATAATTCACCCCTCCACTTT
TRBV19	.	TRBJ2-1	.	CASRSVDEQFF	TGTGCCAGTCGATCAGTCGATGAGCAGTTCTTC